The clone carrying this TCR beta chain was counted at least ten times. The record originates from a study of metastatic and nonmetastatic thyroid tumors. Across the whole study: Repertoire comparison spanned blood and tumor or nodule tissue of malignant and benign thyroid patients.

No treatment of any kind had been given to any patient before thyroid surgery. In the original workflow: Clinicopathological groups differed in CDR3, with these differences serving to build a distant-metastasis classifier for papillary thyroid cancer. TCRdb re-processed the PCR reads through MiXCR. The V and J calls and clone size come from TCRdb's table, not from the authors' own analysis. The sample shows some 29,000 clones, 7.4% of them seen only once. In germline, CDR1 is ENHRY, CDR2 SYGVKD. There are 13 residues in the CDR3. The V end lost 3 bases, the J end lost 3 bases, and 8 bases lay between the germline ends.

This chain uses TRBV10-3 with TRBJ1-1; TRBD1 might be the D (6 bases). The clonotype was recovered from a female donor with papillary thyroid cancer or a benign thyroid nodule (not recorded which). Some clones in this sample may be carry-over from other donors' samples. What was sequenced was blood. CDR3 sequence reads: CAISDQGHTEAFF. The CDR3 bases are TGTGCCATCAGTGATCAGGGGCACACTGAAGCTTTCTTT.